One and the same sample provided the 7 T cell receptor beta chains below, sequenced in a study of blood T cell repertoires in COVID-19 (dated by TCRdb to the early 2020s). Libraries were built with the immunoSEQ multiplex PCR assay. TCRdb re-hosts the immuneACCESS table, in-frame sequences only. Its copies lack some clones; in the studies checked, an unresolved V gene accounts for under half of them, and the cause for the rest is not known. The sample yields approximately 58,000 clones; 85% were counted once. Approximately 4.5% of the sample goes to the ten largest clones. The specimen was peripheral blood. The receptors come from a man aged 40-49 years with active COVID-19.

In its sample, this clone was seen once. The rearrangement links TRBV3-1 (or the pseudogene TRBV3-2) to TRBJ2-5; TRBD1 matches at 11 bases. The V gene's germline CDR1 is LGHDT and CDR2 YNNKEL (reference sequence). The CDR3 has 16 residues. Trimming at V came to 3 bases and at J to 5 bases, leaving 8 bases not matched to a gene. The CDR3 DNA follows: TGTGCCAGCAGCCAGACGGGACAGGGGGTTGGGGAGACCCAGTACTTC. Its translation is CASSQTGQGVGETQYF.

The genes are TRBV7-8 and TRBJ1-2; 11 bases fit TRBD1. V gave up 5 bases and J gave up 4 bases; unmatched junction bases: 3. Germline V gene data show CDR1 as SGHVS and CDR2 as FQNEAQ. This CDR3 has 14 amino acids. CDR3 coding DNA: TGTGCCAGCAGCACCGGGACAGGGGGCTATGGCTACACCTTC. Translation: CASSTGTGGYGYTF.

The chain has TRBV9 and TRBJ2-3; 12 positions match TRBD2. The CDR3 totals 16 residues. CDR1 SGDLS and CDR2 YYNGEE come from the germline V gene. The V segment lost 4 bases and the J segment 0 bases; nucleotides outside the gene matches: 3. The CDR3 bases are TGTGCCAGCAGCCTCGGACTAGCGGGAAGCACAGATACGCAGTATTTT. It is translated as CASSLGLAGSTDTQYF.

CDR3 DNA: TGTGCCAGCACCGCCGGGACTCAGGACGAGCAGTACTTC. It codes for CASTAGTQDEQYF. The rearrangement joins TRBV28 to TRBJ2-7, with D tentatively TRBD2 (6 bases). Germline values: CDR1 MDHEN, CDR2 SYDVKM. CDR3 length equals 13 residues. V shed 7 bases and J shed 5 bases, with 15 bases lying between them.

The gene calls are TRBV23-1 and TRBJ2-7, with TRBD1 as a possible D gene (6 bases). TRBV23-1 is filed as an ORF, its function uncertain. CDR3 length: 22 amino acids. The V end was cut by 0 bases, the J end by 3 bases, with 33 bases between. In DNA form, the CDR3 reads TGCGCCAGCAGTCAATCGAATCCCTCGCACTTCGTGGCAGGGGCGAATAACTACGAGCAGTACTTC. Translated: CASSQSNPSHFVAGANNYEQYF.

The chain is built from TRBV24-1 and TRBJ1-6; no firm D call. The germline V gene encodes CDR1 KGHDR and CDR2 SFDVKD. This CDR3 region has 14 residues. With 4 bases removed from V and 0 bases from J, the gap between germline ends came to 3 bases. The CDR3 is CATSDGSYNSPLHF. CDR3 in DNA: TGTGCCACCAGTGACGGCTCCTATAATTCACCCCTCCACTTT.

The rearrangement uses TRBV5-6 and TRBJ1-2; 7 nucleotides line up with TRBD1. The CDR3 length is 14 residues. Germline trimming cut 5 bases from V and 0 bases from J; bases unmatched to any gene: 4. In germline, CDR1 is SGHDT, CDR2 YYEEEE. In nucleotides, the CDR3 is TGTGCCAGCAGGTCCGGGACAGCTAACTATGGCTACACCTTC. Protein product: CASRSGTANYGYTF.